The sequence of this T cell receptor (beta chain) was determined in a study of CD8 T cells in ankylosing spondylitis. Regarding the study as a whole: What appeared characteristic of ankylosing spondylitis blood was a TCR beta motif of 7 or 8 highly homologous variants. Clones linked to the disease showed a CD8+ phenotype. They occurred at relatively low frequencies in peripheral blood. Matched ankylosing spondylitis synovial fluid reportedly showed significant enrichment of disease-linked clones.

For this clonotype: No antigen is known for it.

The CDR3 runs to 15 residues. V was clipped by 7 bases and J by 2 bases, with 18 bases between them. Germline assignment: CDR1 MDHEN and CDR2 SYDVKM. Quantitative 5'-RACE with molecular barcodes generated TCR beta libraries. TCRdb re-called the 5' RACE reads with MiXCR, one entry per CDR3 protein. This table has a few hundred thousand distinct CDR3 sequences, about a sixth appearing once. V usage is TRBV28 and J usage is TRBJ2-7, with D unclear. The source material was blood, either unsorted or a sorted T cell fraction (not recorded which). The receptor's source is a male donor with ankylosing spondylitis. The DNA for the CDR3 is TGTGCCAGCACCCCTGGTGGGTTACAAACCTACGAGCAGTACTTC. Translation gives CASTPGGLQTYEQYF.